What follows is one TCR beta chain and its context. Selection for sequencing was limited to patients who had shown CD8+CD57+ cell expansion by flow cytometry. This sample is drawn from a study of CD8+CD57+ T cells in acquired aplastic anemia. The V gene's germline CDR1 is SEHNR and CDR2 FQNEAQ (reference sequence). This CDR3 comprises 15 residues. Trimming took 5 bases from V and 2 from J; bases not matched to a gene: 6. Profiles of TCR beta VDJ and CDR3 were generated from a genomic DNA template. From the reads, TCRdb called clonotypes with MiXCR, one entry per CDR3 protein. The sample lists some 150,000 distinct CDR3 sequences, over 55% occurring once.

The sequencing sample was made of sorted CD4+, CD8+, or CD8+CD57+ T cells (not recorded which) from PBMCs. The chain has TRBV7-9 and TRBJ2-5, with 9 bases that match TRBD2. This sequence was found in a human donor with aplastic anemia. The CDR3 is CASSQGLAKQETQYF. The CDR3 DNA reads as TGTGCCAGCAGCCAAGGACTAGCGAAGCAAGAGACCCAGTACTTC.